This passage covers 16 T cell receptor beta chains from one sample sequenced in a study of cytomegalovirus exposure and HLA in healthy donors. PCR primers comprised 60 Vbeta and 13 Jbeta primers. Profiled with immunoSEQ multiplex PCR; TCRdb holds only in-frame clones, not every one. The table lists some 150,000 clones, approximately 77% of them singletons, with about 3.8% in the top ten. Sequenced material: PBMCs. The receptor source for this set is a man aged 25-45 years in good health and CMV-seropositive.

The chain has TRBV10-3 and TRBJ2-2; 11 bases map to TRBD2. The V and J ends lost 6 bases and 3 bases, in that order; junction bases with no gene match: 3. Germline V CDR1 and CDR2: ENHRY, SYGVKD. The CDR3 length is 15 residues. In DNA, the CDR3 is TGTGCCATCAGCGGGACTAGCGGAGACACCGGGGAGCTGTTTTTT. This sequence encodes CAISGTSGDTGELFF.

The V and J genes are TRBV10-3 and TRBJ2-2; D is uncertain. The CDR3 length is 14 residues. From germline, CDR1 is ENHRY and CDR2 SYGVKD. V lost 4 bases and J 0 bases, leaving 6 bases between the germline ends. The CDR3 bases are TGTGCCATCAGTGCAGTCGCGAACACCGGGGAGCTGTTTTTT. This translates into CAISAVANTGELFF.

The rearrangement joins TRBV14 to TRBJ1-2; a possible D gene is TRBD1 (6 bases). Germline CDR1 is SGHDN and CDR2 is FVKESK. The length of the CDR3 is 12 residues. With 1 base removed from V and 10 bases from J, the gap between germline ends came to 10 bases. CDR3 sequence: CASSQAGVAYTF. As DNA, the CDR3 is TGTGCCAGCAGCCAAGCAGGGGTCGCCTACACCTTC. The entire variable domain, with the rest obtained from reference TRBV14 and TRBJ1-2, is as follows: EAGVTQFPSHSVIEKGQTVTLRCDPISGHDNLYWYRRVMGKEIKFLLHFVKESKQDESGMPNNRFLAERTGGTYSTLKVQPAELEDSGVYFCASSQAGVAYTFGSGTRLTVV.

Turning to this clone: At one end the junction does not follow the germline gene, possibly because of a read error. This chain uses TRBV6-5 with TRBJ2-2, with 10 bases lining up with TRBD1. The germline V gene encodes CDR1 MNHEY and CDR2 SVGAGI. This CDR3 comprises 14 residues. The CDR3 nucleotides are TGCATCACCCACAGGACAGGGGGCACCGGGGAGCTGTTTTTT. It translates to CITHRTGGTGELFF.

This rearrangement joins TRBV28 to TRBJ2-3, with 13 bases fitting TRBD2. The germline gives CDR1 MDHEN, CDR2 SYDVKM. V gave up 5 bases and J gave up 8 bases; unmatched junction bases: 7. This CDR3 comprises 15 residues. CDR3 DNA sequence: TGTGCCAGCAGTACACTAGCGGGGGGGCTTGGTACGCAGTATTTT. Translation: CASSTLAGGLGTQYF.

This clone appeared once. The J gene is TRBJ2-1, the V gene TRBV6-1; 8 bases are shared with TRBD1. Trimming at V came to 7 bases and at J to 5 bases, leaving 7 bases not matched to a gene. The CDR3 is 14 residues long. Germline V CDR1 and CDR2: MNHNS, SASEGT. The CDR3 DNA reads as TGTGCCAGCAACAGACAGGGGTCGAACAATGAGCAGTTCTTC. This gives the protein CASNRQGSNNEQFF.

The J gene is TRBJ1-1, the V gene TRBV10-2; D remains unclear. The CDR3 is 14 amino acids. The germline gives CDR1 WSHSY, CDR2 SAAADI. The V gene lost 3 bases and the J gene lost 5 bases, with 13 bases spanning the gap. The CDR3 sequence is CASSDERRETEAFF. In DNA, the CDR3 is TGCGCCAGCAGTGACGAACGTAGGGAGACTGAAGCTTTCTTT.

CDR3 nucleotides: TGTGCCAGCAGCCTCCAGGGGACTAGCGAACAGTACTTC. Translating it yields CASSLQGTSEQYF. The genes are TRBV9 and TRBJ2-4, with 10 bases aligning to TRBD2. Germline assignment: CDR1 SGDLS and CDR2 YYNGEE. V shed 4 bases, J shed 13 bases, and the junction held 8 bases outside the gene matches. The CDR3 covers 13 residues.

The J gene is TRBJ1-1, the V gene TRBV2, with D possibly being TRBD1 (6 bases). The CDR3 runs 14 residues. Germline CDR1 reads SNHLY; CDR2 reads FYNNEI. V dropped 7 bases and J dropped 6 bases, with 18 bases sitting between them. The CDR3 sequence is CASKILQGIPEAFF. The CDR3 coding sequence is TGTGCCAGCAAGATCCTGCAGGGGATCCCTGAAGCTTTCTTT.

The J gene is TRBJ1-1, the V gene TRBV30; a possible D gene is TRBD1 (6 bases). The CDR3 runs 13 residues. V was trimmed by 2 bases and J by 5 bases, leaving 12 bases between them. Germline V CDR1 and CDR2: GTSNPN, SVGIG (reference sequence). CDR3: CAWSSQGQTEAFF. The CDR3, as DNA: TGTGCCTGGAGTAGCCAGGGGCAAACTGAAGCTTTCTTT.

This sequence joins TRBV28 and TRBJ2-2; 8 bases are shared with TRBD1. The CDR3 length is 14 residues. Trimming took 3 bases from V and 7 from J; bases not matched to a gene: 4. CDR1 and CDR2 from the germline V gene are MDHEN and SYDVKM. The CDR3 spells CASSLPGGIGELFF. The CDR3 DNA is TGTGCCAGCAGTTTGCCAGGGGGCATCGGGGAGCTGTTTTTT.

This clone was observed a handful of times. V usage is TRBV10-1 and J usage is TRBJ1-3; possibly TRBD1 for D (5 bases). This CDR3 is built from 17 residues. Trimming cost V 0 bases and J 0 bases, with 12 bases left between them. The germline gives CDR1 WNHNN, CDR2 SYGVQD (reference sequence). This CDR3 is CASSESTLGHSGNTIYF. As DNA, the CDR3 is TGCGCCAGCAGTGAGTCGACACTTGGACACTCTGGAAACACCATATATTTT.

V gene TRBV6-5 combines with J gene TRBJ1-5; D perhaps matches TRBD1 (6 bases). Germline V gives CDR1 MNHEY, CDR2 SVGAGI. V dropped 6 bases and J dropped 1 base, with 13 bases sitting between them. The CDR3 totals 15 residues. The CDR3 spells CASRVGTGSNQPQHF. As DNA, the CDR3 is TGTGCCAGCAGGGTGGGTACAGGGAGCAATCAGCCCCAGCATTTT.

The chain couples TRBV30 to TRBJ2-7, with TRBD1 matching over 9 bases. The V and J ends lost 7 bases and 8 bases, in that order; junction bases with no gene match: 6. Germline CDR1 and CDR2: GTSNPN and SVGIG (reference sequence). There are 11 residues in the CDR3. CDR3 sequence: CASYRGPQQYF. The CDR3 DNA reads TGTGCCTCTTACAGGGGGCCCCAGCAGTACTTC.

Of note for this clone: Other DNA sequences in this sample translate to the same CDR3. CDR3 region: CASSLMDRGLPGDTQYF. The CDR3 nucleotides are TGCGCCAGCAGCTTGATGGACAGAGGGCTTCCGGGGGATACGCAGTATTTT. J is TRBJ2-3 and V is TRBV5-1; D is perhaps TRBD1 (6 bases). This CDR3 is 17 amino acids long. With 1 base removed from V and 6 bases from J, the gap between germline ends came to 21 bases. The germline gives CDR1 SGHRS, CDR2 YFSETQ.

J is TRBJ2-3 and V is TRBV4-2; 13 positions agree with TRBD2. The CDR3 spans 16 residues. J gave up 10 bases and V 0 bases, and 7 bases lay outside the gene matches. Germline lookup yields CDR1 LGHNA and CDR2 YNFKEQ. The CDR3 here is CASSQDTSGGGSSQYF. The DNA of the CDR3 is TGTGCCAGCAGCCAAGATACTAGCGGGGGGGGCTCATCGCAGTATTTT.